This T cell receptor beta chain was profiled in a study of T cells in Graves' hyperthyroidism and ophthalmopathy. The sample holds many counts of this clonotype. The CDR3 is 15 amino acids. Per germline, CDR1 LNHNV and CDR2 YYDKDF (reference sequence). Trimming shortened V by 0 bases and J by 11 bases, and 14 bases separated the two germline ends. Researchers took RNA transcripts and amplified the TCR beta CDR3 regions from them. RT-PCR in the first round (using the HTBI primer set) targeted the TCR CDR3. Using its own MiXCR run on the multiplex PCR reads, TCRdb lists one record per CDR3 protein. The data show 550,000 to 600,000 distinct CDR3 sequences, around 42% seen once. Diagnosis rested on symptoms, serum thyroxine and TRAb, thyroid ultrasound, and orbital computed tomography.

The genes are TRBV15 and TRBJ1-6, with D possibly being TRBD1 (5 bases). This TCR was sampled from an adult woman with Graves' disease, either hyperthyroidism or ophthalmopathy (not recorded which). The source material was peripheral blood or thyroid tissue (not recorded which). The CDR3 region has the DNA TGTGCCACCAGCAGAGAAGCGGGGGAAGGGACACCCCTCCACTTT. Its protein product is CATSREAGEGTPLHF.